This T cell receptor beta chain was sequenced in a study of shared clonotypes between healthy human individuals (dated by TCRdb to 2020 to 2021). Background on the whole study: A couple of women and a few men aged 18 to 49 years were included in the cohort. For each donor, three plates each were used for CD4 naive and CD4 memory, two plates were used for CD8 naive, and one plate was used for CD8 memory. Per donor, leukapheresis produced somewhere between about 0.9 and 9.5 billion PBMCs. To increase sequencing depth and limit assay-specific biases, different laboratories used diverse techniques to prepare libraries and sequence TCR repertoires. To estimate repertoire size and how much clonotypes are shared between individuals, the study performed deep sequencing of blood TCR repertoires from a few healthy adults. What the authors observed across the whole study: Larger estimated clonotype richness was generally found for naive subsets than for memory subsets. Pairwise subsampling indicated that sequencing depth was expected to affect the degree of clonotype sharing among donors. Sharing across a few donors was observed for approximately 5% of naive CD4, less than 4% of naive CD8, 2% to 2.5% of memory CD4, and about 0.38% of memory CD8 clonotypes. Compared with non-shared clonotypes, the clonotypes found in all four sorted-subset donors had higher generation probabilities. Incomplete sequencing was indicated by rarefaction of sorted-subset datasets, despite the large sequencing depth. The small number of donors limited the genetic and exposure-history diversity represented. Sampling was restricted to blood, and TCR repertoires in tissue are likely to differ from TCR repertoires in blood.

The donors were healthy, HIV-negative adults who had no recently reported acute infections or vaccinations. Every donor was a Caucasian adult residing in Nashville, Tennessee, USA. CD4+ T cells were enriched by magnetic negative selection, after which naive cells were positively selected on CD45RA and the negative fraction was taken as the memory subset. Blood was collected by leukapheresis, and PBMCs were isolated by Ficoll-Histopaque density gradient centrifugation and then cryopreserved in liquid nitrogen vapor phase. Purity and quantity of every magnetically sorted T cell population were checked by analytical flow cytometry. From each sorted fraction, genomic DNA was isolated and quantified by UV absorbance on a Nanodrop 2000c. TCR CDR3 regions were amplified from genomic DNA by multiplex PCR using the deep immunoSEQ assay. For each cell subset, the extracted genomic DNA was distributed evenly across all wells of several immunoSEQ 96-well plates, and each plate served as one replicate. For sorted subsets, roughly 0.2 ug genomic DNA, equal to 25,000 to 35,000 T cell genomes, was loaded into each replicate PCR. Purified libraries were measured with a Qubit 3.0 fluorometer, size-checked on a Bioanalyzer 2100, and measured again with the KAPA Library Quantification kit. Every immunoSEQ 96-well plate was sequenced on a separate single-read 150-cycle Illumina NextSeq 550 flow cell. The original methods were these. The immunoSEQ output contained only junctional sequences without quality scores, so filtering could not match that applied to full-length reads. Sequences were annotated with PyIR, a Python wrapper for IgBLAST v1.9, and V/J genes and CDR3 were assigned using IMGT germline references. Any read was removed if the V/J assignment was weak (E-value above 1e-6), the CDR3 was missing, or the read contained stop codons, out-of-frame junctions, or ambiguous translated residues. V3J clonotypes were defined as sequences sharing an identical inferred V gene, J gene, and CDR3 amino acid sequence. The percentage overlap between two repertoires was calculated by dividing the number of shared unique clonotypes by the size of the smaller repertoire. Richness of each repertoire was evaluated using RTK rarefaction, the Chao1 estimator, and Recon v2.1 estimates of unobserved clonotypes. For all TCRbeta clonotypes obtained by the gDNA method from a few donors, generation probabilities were computed with OLGA. The table comes from immuneACCESS by way of TCRdb, which keeps in-frame sequences with V and J called. Part of the clones is missing from these tables; in studies checked, under half for an unresolved V gene and the rest for unknown reasons. V and J calls and clone size are as listed in that table; D and trimming were resolved from the DNA. The sample table lists over 950,000 clones, around three quarters of them with a count of one. About 0.89% of the sample rests with the top ten.

CDR1 and CDR2 (SGHTA, FQGTGA) derive from the germline V gene. The junction carries 13 bases between V and J, which are trimmed by 1 base and 3 bases respectively. Reading from cysteine to phenylalanine, the CDR3 counts 15 amino acids. Here the CDR3 DNA is all that survives: 45 bases in frame from base 1. This clone appeared a single time. The clone's antigen remains unknown. No much larger clone exists at a distance of one base, and base qualities are not known. What was sequenced was memory CD4+ T cells from PBMCs. This specimen's cell subset or site label, interpreted: CD45RA-negative fraction. The V gene is TRBV7-3 and the J gene is TRBJ2-7; confidence is insufficient to name the D gene. The clonotype originates from a man between 18 and 29 years old in good health. Some clones in this sample may be carry-over from other donors' samples. The CDR3 amino acid sequence is: CASSLIRAANYEQYF. The sequenced DNA: TGTGCCAGCAGCTTAATCCGTGCTGCGAACTACGAGCAGTACTTC. The reference TRBV7-3 and TRBJ2-7 proteins fill in what lies around the CDR3, so the full variable domain reads GAGVSQTPSNKVTEKGKYVELRCDPISGHTALYWYRQSLGQGPEFLIYFQGTGAADDSGLPNDRFFAVRPEGSVSTLKIQRTERGDSAVYLCASSLIRAANYEQYFGPGTRLTVT.